Following are 23 T cell receptor beta chains from one sample sequenced in a study of human T cells and chemical hapten exposure. The time point is: patch test 3, about 24 weeks after DPC sensitization. Treatment of the sample: therapeutic diphenylcyclopropenone sensitization with weekly scalp DPC. TCRdb reprocessed the RACE reads via MiXCR and lists one record per CDR3 protein. This table holds under 100,000 distinct CDR3 sequences, approximately 10% found once. Sequencing used whole blood, obtained in connection with sensitization to the hapten diphenylcyclopropenone (DPC). Every receptor here comes from a woman between 50 and 59 years old with alopecia areata. Some clones in this sample may be carry-over from other donors' samples.

This clonotype was counted ten times or more. This rearrangement joins TRBV9 to TRBJ1-3, with D unresolved. In germline, CDR1 is SGDLS, CDR2 YYNGEE. The CDR3 loop spans 15 amino acids. Trimming left V 1 base short and J 0 bases short, with 8 bases between. The CDR3 reads CASSVRGDSGNTIYF. CDR3 DNA: TGTGCCAGCAGCGTAAGAGGAGACTCTGGAAACACCATATATTTT. Together with reference TRBV9 and TRBJ1-3, the CDR3 gives the full variable domain: DSGVTQTPKHLITATGQRVTLRCSPRSGDLSVYWYQQSLDQGLQFLIQYYNGEERAKGNILERFSAQQFPDLHSELNLSSLELGDSALYFCASSVRGDSGNTIYFGEGSWLTVV.

This clonotype was seen ten or more times. The rearrangement joins TRBV12-3 or TRBV12-4 to TRBJ2-3; 8 bases match TRBD2. Trimming cost V 0 bases and J 6 bases; bases outside gene matches: 11. The CDR3 has 17 residues. CDR3 region: CASSLAGGAGDFDTQYF. CDR3 nucleotide sequence: TGTGCCAGCAGTTTAGCTGGGGGAGCGGGAGATTTTGATACGCAGTATTTT.

This clonotype was found a few times. The DNA is left out, because the CDR3 cannot be placed on it with certainty; the CDR3 is given as TCRdb lists it. The V call is TRBV12-5, the J call TRBJ1-1; no DNA check was done on the table's D call, TRBD1. Germline assignment: CDR1 LGHNT and CDR2 FRNRAP. The CDR3 is made up of 15 amino acids, end residues included. CDR3 in amino acids: CASGFFGQPNTEAFF.

This clonotype was seen many times. CDR3 region: CASSLDGRQGSGNTIYF. Here the CDR3 DNA reads TGTGCCAGCAGCTTAGACGGCAGGCAGGGGTCTGGAAACACCATATATTTT. The chain joins TRBV7-2 to TRBJ1-3; D may be TRBD1 (6 bases). Trimming took off 1 base at V and 1 base at J, with 14 bases between the two ends. This CDR3 spans 17 amino acids. CDR1 and CDR2 (germline): SGHTA, FQGNSA.

This clonotype was found many times. The chain uses TRBV19 and TRBJ2-2; 9 bases fit TRBD2. Unmatched junction bases numbered 4, after V lost 4 bases and J lost 1 base. Looked up from germline, CDR1 is LNHDA and CDR2 is SQIVND (reference sequence). The CDR3 is made up of 16 amino acids. CDR3 in DNA: TGTGCCAGTAGTAGACGACTAGCGGTGAACACCGGGGAGCTGTTTTTT. It encodes CASSRRLAVNTGELFF. Together with reference TRBV19 and TRBJ2-2, the CDR3 gives the full variable domain: DGGITQSPKYLFRKEGQNVTLSCEQNLNHDAMYWYRQDPGQGLRLIYYSQIVNDFQKGDIAEGYSVSREKKESFPLTVTSAQKNPTAFYLCASSRRLAVNTGELFFGEGSRLTVL.

This chain connects TRBV29-1 to TRBJ1-2; D is perhaps TRBD1 (6 bases). Trimming shortened V by 7 bases and J by 0 bases, and 9 bases separated the two germline ends. The CDR3 is made up of 12 amino acids. Germline CDR1 SQVTM, CDR2 ANQGSEA. The CDR3 coding sequence is TGCAGCGCGGGACATACTAACTATGGCTACACCTTC. Amino acids: CSAGHTNYGYTF.

A few counts support this clonotype. The CDR3 bases are TGTGCCAGCAGGGCGACAGGAATCTACGAGCAGTACTTC. Amino acids: CASRATGIYEQYF. The J gene is TRBJ2-7, the V gene TRBV28, with D possibly being TRBD1 (6 bases). V lost 6 bases and J lost 3, with 12 bases in between. This CDR3 has 13 amino acids. Germline lookup yields CDR1 MDHEN and CDR2 SYDVKM.

This clonotype came up many times. V and J are TRBV20-1 and TRBJ2-7, with D hard to call. The V gene lost 2 bases and the J gene lost 2 bases, with 7 bases spanning the gap. The CDR3 has 12 amino acids. CDR1 and CDR2 (germline): DFQATT, SNEGSKA (reference sequence). The CDR3 DNA reads as TGCAGTGCTAGAACTCTTCCCTACGAGCAGTACTTC. It is translated as CSARTLPYEQYF.

This clonotype was detected many times. This sequence joins TRBV7-9 and TRBJ2-5; 8 nucleotides line up with TRBD2. Losses at the gene ends were 4 bases for V and 3 bases for J; bases not matched to a gene: 10. The length of the CDR3 is 16 residues. CDR1 and CDR2 (germline): SEHNR, FQNEAQ (reference sequence). The CDR3 DNA reads as TGTGCCAGCAGCTCCTCCGGGACTAGGGCAAAAGAGACCCAGTACTTC. This codes for CASSSSGTRAKETQYF.

This clonotype was seen a few times. This chain connects TRBV6-6 to TRBJ2-3; 11 nucleotides match TRBD1. V trimming: 5 bases; J trimming: 4 bases; junction bases outside the gene matches: 5. CDR1 MNHNY and CDR2 SVGAGI come from the germline V gene (reference sequence). The CDR3 runs 15 residues. CDR3 protein: CASSIPGQGADTQYF. CDR3 in DNA: TGTGCCAGCAGTATACCGGGACAGGGGGCAGATACGCAGTATTTT.

The CDR3 spells CASSLGGPTDTQYF. CDR3 DNA sequence: TGTGCCAGCAGCTTGGGAGGGCCGACAGATACGCAGTATTTT. The chain links TRBV5-6 to TRBJ2-3, with a tentative D call TRBD2 (5 bases). V was cut by 0 bases and J by 3 bases, with 8 bases left in between. The CDR3 has 14 amino acids. From germline, CDR1 is SGHDT and CDR2 YYEEEE.

This clonotype has ten or more counts. This rearrangement joins TRBV3-1 to TRBJ2-5; 12 nucleotides agree with TRBD2. CDR1 LGHDT and CDR2 YNNKEL come from the germline V gene (reference sequence). The CDR3 runs 15 residues. Unmatched junction bases numbered 5, after V lost 5 bases and J lost 4 bases. The CDR3 DNA reads as TGTGCCAGCAGCTCACTAGCGGGAGGACCAGAGACCCAGTACTTC. Translation: CASSSLAGGPETQYF.

The chain links TRBV27 to TRBJ2-5; 11 bases align to TRBD2. The CDR3 extends over 16 amino acids. Germline loops: CDR1 MNHEY, CDR2 SMNVEV (reference sequence). The junction had 5 bases not matched to a gene; V was cut back by 5 bases and J by 0 bases. The CDR3 nucleotides are TGTGCCAGCAGTCGGGGGACTAGCGGTTACCAAGAGACCCAGTACTTC. Translated, it gives CASSRGTSGYQETQYF.

The chain couples TRBV20-1 to TRBJ1-2, with D perhaps TRBD1 (5 bases). V lost 7 bases to trimming and J lost 4 bases, with 16 bases between them. CDR1 is DFQATT and CDR2 is SNEGSKA in the germline V gene (reference sequence). This CDR3 spans 13 amino acids. CDR3 sequence: CSVRGAGGYGYTF. CDR3 in DNA: TGCAGTGTTCGAGGGGCCGGGGGCTATGGCTACACCTTC.

This clonotype was recorded a few times. The V and J genes are TRBV2 and TRBJ2-1; TRBD2 aligns across 16 bases. V lost 6 bases and J lost 10; bases outside the gene matches: 0. CDR1 and CDR2 from the germline V gene are SNHLY and FYNNEI. The CDR3 has 13 amino acids. The CDR3 nucleotides are TGTGCCAGCAGGGGACTAGCGGGAGGGGAGCAGTTCTTC. Amino acid sequence: CASRGLAGGEQFF. The complete variable domain, with remaining parts taken from reference TRBV2 and TRBJ2-1, reads EPEVTQTPSHQVTQMGQEVILRCVPISNHLYFYWYRQILGQKVEFLVSFYNNEISEKSEIFDDQFSVERPDGSNFTLKIRSTKLEDSAMYFCASRGLAGGEQFFGPGTRLTVL.

The V gene is TRBV4-2, the J gene TRBJ1-1, with D possibly TRBD1 on 5 matching bases. V was cut by 4 bases and J by 6 bases, with 27 bases left in between. Germline V gene data show CDR1 as LGHNA and CDR2 as YNFKEQ. CDR3 size: 18 residues. This CDR3 reads CASSLERGTQGIMAEAFF. CDR3 coding DNA: TGTGCCAGCAGCCTAGAAAGGGGAACTCAGGGTATTATGGCTGAAGCTTTCTTT.

There are a few counts of this clonotype. The rearrangement links TRBV7-2 to TRBJ1-5; D not resolved. CDR1 and CDR2 from the germline V gene are SGHTA and FQGNSA. The CDR3 spans 14 residues. The V and J ends lost 5 bases and 1 base respectively, with 9 bases between them. CDR3 sequence reads: CASSPRGSNQPQHF. The CDR3 coding sequence is TGTGCCAGCAGCCCGCGGGGAAGCAATCAGCCCCAGCATTTT.

This clonotype was seen ten or more times. This chain connects TRBV20-1 to TRBJ1-2; a weak D match, TRBD1 (6 bases). Germline loops: CDR1 DFQATT, CDR2 SNEGSKA (reference sequence). Trimming left V 6 bases short and J 7 bases short, with 18 bases between. CDR3 length: 13 amino acids. The CDR3 is CSATIKGGIGYTF. CDR3 coding DNA: TGCAGTGCCACCATCAAGGGGGGAATTGGCTACACCTTC.

The chain links TRBV29-1 to TRBJ2-5; no reliable D call. Trimming pared 4 bases from V and 4 bases from J, leaving 4 bases between. The CDR3 sequence is 10 residues long. Germline CDR1 reads SQVTM; CDR2 reads ANQGSEA. The CDR3 DNA sequence: TGCAGCGTTGGGTCAGAGACCCAGTACTTC. This translates into CSVGSETQYF.

The table lists this clonotype with a few counts. This sequence joins TRBV29-1 and TRBJ2-1; tentative D call: TRBD2 (5 bases). Trimming took 7 bases from V and 9 from J, leaving 19 bases between them. This CDR3 region has 13 residues. Germline CDR1 reads SQVTM; CDR2 reads ANQGSEA. The CDR3 sequence: CSGSLTDSREQFF. CDR3 in DNA: TGCAGCGGATCGTTGACGGACTCGCGTGAGCAGTTCTTC.

There are a few counts of this clonotype. The gene calls are TRBV7-2 and TRBJ2-5; perhaps TRBD2 as D (5 bases). The CDR3 sequence is 15 residues long. The V end was cut by 1 base, the J end by 4 bases, with 13 bases between. Germline V lookup: CDR1 SGHTA, CDR2 FQGNSA. The CDR3 DNA reads as TGTGCCAGCAGCTTAGAGGCGGGCCTCCGAGAGACCCAGTACTTC. This encodes CASSLEAGLRETQYF.

This clonotype was counted a few times. The chain links TRBV4-1 to TRBJ1-3; D gene uncertain. Trimming removed 4 bases at V and 0 bases at J, with 10 bases between. The CDR3 length is 15 residues. Germline V gene lookup returns CDR1 MGHRA and CDR2 YSYEKL. CDR3 in DNA: TGCGCCAGCAGCCGTGGACCATTCTCTGGAAACACCATATATTTT. Protein: CASSRGPFSGNTIYF.

This clonotype has at least ten counts. The CDR3 nucleotides are TGCAGTGCTTCAGGGTTCCTGGAGACCCAGTACTTC. This codes for CSASGFLETQYF. The J gene is TRBJ2-5, the V gene TRBV20-1; tentatively, D is TRBD1 (5 bases). The germline gives CDR1 DFQATT, CDR2 SNEGSKA (reference sequence). The CDR3 consists of 12 residues. The V and J ends lost 5 bases and 5 bases respectively, with 12 bases between them.